The entry that follows covers one T cell receptor (beta chain) sequence. Its matching antigen is unknown. Germline CDR1 reads SQVTM; CDR2 reads ANQGSEA. V dropped 7 bases and J dropped 8 bases, with 20 bases sitting between them. There are 13 residues in the CDR3. This sample was included in a study of OX40 agonist ivuxolimab in advanced cancers. For the study at large: Participants could have had prior anti-PD-1, anti-PD-L1 or anti-CTLA-4 therapy, and 40% had some.

The study, taken as a whole, reports: CD4+ and CD8+ T cells in blood underwent clonal expansion by week 6 at 0.1 to 3.0 mg/kg.

Using immunoSEQ multiplex PCR, the repertoire was profiled, and TCRdb retains in-frame clones only, with some absent. The table has around 94,000 clones, around nine tenths seen once. Sequencing used CD4+ or CD8+ T cells sorted from blood, obtained in a trial of the OX40 agonist ivuxolimab. The V call is TRBV29-1, the J call TRBJ1-2, with D tentatively TRBD1 (6 bases). The receptor comes from an adult with an advanced solid tumor such as melanoma, head and neck, liver or kidney cancer. The CDR3 sequence is CSAGGEGGMGYTF. Written as DNA, the CDR3 is TGCAGCGCCGGTGGGGAGGGGGGTATGGGCTACACCTTC.